This record looks at one T cell receptor (beta chain) sequence and its context. Its antigen is still unknown. Base qualities are missing; no much larger clone stands one base away. This sample stems from a study of blood T cell repertoires in COVID-19 (dated by TCRdb to the early 2020s). At the level of the whole study: Collaborator samples came from the United States, Italy and Spain and covered acute and convalescent phases of COVID-19. Where available, HLA class I and class II types were taken from metadata supplied by the sample provider and were not determined by assay-based typing. The samples were drawn from two sources: the first 160 participants of the ongoing ImmuneRACE study, and over 950 subjects contributed by 6 global collaborators. The prospective study material was composed of cDNA or gDNA derived from T cells, B-cell-depleted T cells, or PBMCs. The sample metadata nearly always contained a de-identified subject ID, COVID-19 status, age in years and sex. The repertoires were released in a freely available public database intended as a resource for research on the immune response to SARS-CoV-2. The dataset comprised deeply sampled blood TCRbeta repertoires from subjects exposed to, actively infected with, or recovered from COVID-19.

The cysteine opens and the phenylalanine closes a CDR3 of 17 amino acids. The retained sequence is limited to the CDR3, 51 bases, with the frame set at the first base. The germline V gene specifies SGDLS as CDR1 and YYNGEE as CDR2. The junction shows trimming of 3 bases on V and 0 bases on J, plus 18 bases between the germline ends. The immunoSEQ Assay, a bias-controlled multiplex PCR, was used to amplify TCRbeta CDR3 regions from genomic DNA. The authors processed their data as follows. The number of nucleated cells in each sample was estimated from the amplification of reference gene primers within the assay. To quantify the absolute abundance of each unique TCRbeta CDR3 rearrangement, sequence reads were collapsed and filtered. For each sample, productive Simpson clonality was calculated by taking the square root of Simpson's diversity index across productive rearrangements. TCRdb took this table from immuneACCESS and kept in-frame rearrangements with V and J called. Such tables lack part of the clones; where checked against another copy, unresolved V genes explain under half of the gap, and the rest is unexplained. For V, J and clone size, that table is used; D and trimming come from the DNA. This sample gives fewer than 300,000 clones in total; approximately 83% of them show up just once. The ten largest clones take up 13% of the sample.

The collaborating institutions used their own protocols to collect whole blood in K2EDTA tubes. For TCRbeta analysis, collaborators shipped samples as frozen whole blood, isolated PBMCs, or DNA extracted from either of those sample types. General study outcomes and caveats: How much clinical and demographic metadata was included differed by source and by participant, and the metadata was provided uncurated.

This clonotype was obtained from a human donor in a cohort sampled during active COVID-19. The chain is encoded by TRBV9 joined to TRBJ1-2; a weak D assignment points to TRBD1 (5 bases agree). Sequences were obtained from peripheral blood. CDR3 reads: CASSAGDRAKANYGYTF. The bases are TGTGCCAGCAGCGCCGGTGACAGAGCCAAAGCTAACTATGGCTACACCTTC.